Below are 31 T cell receptor beta chains sequenced from a single sample in a study of T cells of healthy individuals. A single record per CDR3 protein comes from TCRdb applying MiXCR to the 5' RACE reads. The repertoire has 75,000 to 95,000 distinct CDR3 sequences, roughly 5.1% of them found once; the top ten carry around 6.9%. Source of these receptors: a female donor in good health.

This clonotype appeared many times. The chain combines TRBV4-3 with TRBJ1-1; D not resolved. Per the germline V gene, CDR1 is LGHNA and CDR2 is YSLEER. This CDR3 has 14 residues. The V end lost 0 bases, the J end lost 4 bases, and 9 bases lay between the germline ends. The CDR3 DNA sequence: TGCGCCAGCAGCCAAGAGGGGTTTTTCACTGAAGCTTTCTTT. It codes for CASSQEGFFTEAFF.

This rearrangement joins TRBV6-2 or TRBV6-3 to TRBJ1-1; D gene uncertain. V shed 5 bases and J shed 7 bases, with 8 bases lying between them. Germline-derived CDR1 and CDR2 are MNHEY and SVGEGT. The CDR3 runs to 11 residues. CDR3 nucleotide sequence: TGTGCCAGCAGTGAATATCATGAAGCTTTCTTT. This encodes CASSEYHEAFF.

The table lists this clonotype with many counts. The chain uses TRBV24-1 and TRBJ2-3; D gene uncertain. The CDR3 sequence is 11 residues long. Germline CDR1 is KGHDR and CDR2 is SFDVKD. V lost 6 bases, J lost 4 bases, and 4 bases lay in between. The DNA of the CDR3 is TGTGCCACCAGTCAGTCAGATACGCAGTATTTT. Amino acids: CATSQSDTQYF.

Many counts were recorded for this clonotype. The gene calls are TRBV12-3 or TRBV12-4 and TRBJ1-2; no reliable D call. V was trimmed by 2 bases and J by 4 bases, leaving 17 bases between them. The CDR3 consists of 16 residues. CDR3 bases: TGTGCCAGCAGTTTAAATCCGGTCACGGACCGCTATGGCTACACCTTC. This gives the protein CASSLNPVTDRYGYTF.

For this clonotype: One end of the junction is discordant with germline, which a read error may explain. CDR3 sequence: CASSFSLRDRVKGNYGYNF. The CDR3 bases are TGTGCCAGCAGTTTCTCCCTCCGGGACAGGGTTAAGGGTAACTATGGCTACAACTTC. This rearrangement joins TRBV27 to TRBJ1-2; TRBD1 aligns across 9 bases. The germline V gene encodes CDR1 MNHEY and CDR2 SMNVEV (reference sequence). The CDR3 is made up of 19 amino acids.

This clonotype showed up many times. This chain connects TRBV7-9 to TRBJ2-4; 7 nucleotides agree with TRBD1. V gave up 3 bases and J gave up 1 base; unmatched junction bases: 12. CDR1 and CDR2 from the germline V gene are SEHNR and FQNEAQ (reference sequence). The CDR3 has 18 amino acids. The CDR3 DNA sequence: TGTGCCAGCAGCTTTCGCGCACAGGGGCACACGGCCAAAAACATTCAGTACTTC. This gives the protein CASSFRAQGHTAKNIQYF.

The V call is TRBV5-1, the J call TRBJ1-1; the D gene is possibly TRBD1 (5 bases). The CDR3 consists of 15 residues. The V end was cut by 4 bases, the J end by 0 bases, with 13 bases between. CDR1 SGHRS and CDR2 YFSETQ come from the germline V gene. CDR3 in DNA: TGCGCCAGCAGCAGAACGGGACTCGTGAACACTGAAGCTTTCTTT. Amino acids: CASSRTGLVNTEAFF.

This chain uses TRBV3-1 with TRBJ2-5; 8 bases match TRBD1. Germline-derived CDR1 and CDR2 are LGHDT and YNNKEL (reference sequence). The CDR3 has 14 residues. Trimming cost V 8 bases and J 4 bases; bases outside gene matches: 9. The CDR3 DNA reads TGTGCCAGCCAGCAGGCAGGGGGCGGAGAGACCCAGTACTTC. It yields the protein CASQQAGGGETQYF.

This clonotype showed up just a few times. The V and J genes are TRBV7-9 and TRBJ2-1, with no clear D. The CDR3 is made up of 13 amino acids. The V gene lost 2 bases and the J gene lost 3 bases, with 5 bases spanning the gap. The germline V gene has CDR1 SEHNR and CDR2 FQNEAQ (reference sequence). For the CDR3, the DNA is TGTGCCAGCAGCTTATCGAACTACAATGAGCAGTTCTTC. Translated, it gives CASSLSNYNEQFF.

In its sample, this clonotype was seen many times. The gene calls are TRBV7-9 and TRBJ2-7, with TRBD2 matching over 11 bases. CDR3 length: 16 amino acids. V was pared by 5 bases and J by 4 bases, with 10 bases of the junction left unmatched. CDR1 SEHNR and CDR2 FQNEAQ come from the germline V gene (reference sequence). The chain's CDR3 is CASSQTPGLADYEQYF. CDR3 DNA: TGTGCCAGCAGCCAAACTCCGGGACTAGCGGATTACGAGCAGTACTTC.

This chain links TRBV12-3 or TRBV12-4 with TRBJ1-2, with D hard to call. CDR3 length equals 14 residues. The ends were cut back, 7 bases at V and 1 base at J, with 13 bases in the middle. The CDR3 reads CASTRDTVNYGYTF. The CDR3 DNA is TGTGCCAGCACCCGAGATACAGTTAACTATGGCTACACCTTC.

This clonotype was counted a few times. The J gene is TRBJ1-4, the V gene TRBV4-2; no clear D. This CDR3 contains 17 residues. The germline gives CDR1 LGHNA, CDR2 YNFKEQ. Trimming stripped 0 bases from V and 0 bases from J, with 11 bases between. The CDR3 protein is CASSQDEQRSTNEKLFF. As DNA, the CDR3 is TGTGCCAGCAGCCAAGATGAGCAGAGGTCAACTAATGAAAAACTGTTTTTT.

This clonotype showed up many times. The gene calls are TRBV21-1 and TRBJ2-2; no DNA check was done on the table's D call, TRBD2. TRBV21-1 corresponds to a pseudogene. This CDR3 contains 17 residues. CDR3 coding DNA: TGTGCCAGCAGCAAAGAGCGAGACTCGCGGATTACCGGGGAGCTGTTTTTT. Protein: CASSKERDSRITGELFF.

This clonotype was detected ten times or more. This chain connects TRBV29-1 to TRBJ2-1; the match to TRBD2 covers 10 bases. The CDR3 is made up of 13 amino acids. Germline V gene lookup returns CDR1 SQVTM and CDR2 ANQGSEA. The trim removed 4 bases at V and 7 bases at J, leaving 4 bases unmatched. In DNA form, the CDR3 reads TGCAGCGTTGCTAGCGGGAGAGAAAATGAGCAGTTCTTC. Translation gives CSVASGRENEQFF.

This clonotype has more than one count but fewer than ten. V gene TRBV20-1 combines with J gene TRBJ1-4; a possible D gene is TRBD1 (5 bases). The CDR3 contains 12 residues. CDR1 is DFQATT and CDR2 is SNEGSKA in the germline V gene (reference sequence). The CDR3 is CSALGDREKLFF. In DNA form, the CDR3 reads TGCAGCGCTCTGGGGGATCGTGAAAAACTGTTTTTT.

This clonotype was seen ten or more times. The rearrangement uses TRBV7-3 and TRBJ2-7; perhaps TRBD1 as D (7 bases). The CDR3 sequence is 16 residues long. V shed 5 bases and J shed 0 bases, with 17 bases lying between them. Per germline, CDR1 SGHTA and CDR2 FQGTGA. CDR3 amino acids: CASSPQGGRSSYEQYF. DNA of the CDR3: TGTGCCAGCAGCCCCCAGGGGGGCCGATCCTCCTACGAGCAGTACTTC.

This clonotype was seen repeatedly, ten times or more. The chain is built from TRBV14 and TRBJ2-3; maybe TRBD2 (5 bases). Germline lookup yields CDR1 SGHDN and CDR2 FVKESK. V was shortened by 4 bases and J by 7 bases, with 9 bases between the two germline ends. The CDR3 sequence is 12 residues long. The CDR3: CASSPSSNTQYF. The CDR3 bases are TGTGCCAGCAGCCCTAGCAGTAATACGCAGTATTTT.

This clonotype occurred many times. The chain has TRBV10-3 and TRBJ2-3; 12 nucleotides match TRBD2. V gave up 3 bases and J gave up 0 bases; unmatched junction bases: 1. The CDR3 consists of 16 residues. Germline CDR1 reads ENHRY; CDR2 reads SYGVKD. The CDR3 region is CAISDTSGRSTDTQYF. The CDR3 nucleotides read TGTGCCATCAGTGACACTAGCGGGAGGAGCACAGATACGCAGTATTTT.

The chain joins TRBV7-2 to TRBJ1-1; 9 nucleotides agree with TRBD1. Per the germline V gene, CDR1 is SGHTA and CDR2 is FQGNSA. The V segment lost 6 bases and the J segment 3 bases; nucleotides outside the gene matches: 5. The CDR3 consists of 14 residues. Written as DNA, the CDR3 is TGTGCCAGCAGACGACAGGGGGTTGACACTGAAGCTTTCTTT. Residues: CASRRQGVDTEAFF.

This sequence joins TRBV7-9 and TRBJ2-1, with D possibly being TRBD1 (5 bases). In germline, CDR1 is SEHNR, CDR2 FQNEAQ (reference sequence). Trimming cost V 4 bases and J 3 bases, with 7 bases left between them. The length of the CDR3 is 13 residues. As DNA, the CDR3 is TGTGCCAGCAGCTGGCAGGGCTACAATGAGCAGTTCTTC. It specifies CASSWQGYNEQFF.

This clonotype came up many times. This chain joins TRBV5-1 and TRBJ2-7; D is uncertain. V was trimmed by 5 bases and J by 2 bases, leaving 8 bases between them. The CDR3 spans 12 residues. Per the germline V gene, CDR1 is SGHRS and CDR2 is YFSETQ. For the CDR3, the DNA is TGCGCCAGCAGGGACGGACCCTACGAGCAGTACTTC. The encoded protein is CASRDGPYEQYF.

This clonotype turned up a few times. The chain couples TRBV30 to TRBJ2-5; 7 nucleotides match TRBD2. This CDR3 spans 15 amino acids. V shed 0 bases and J 5 bases; nucleotides not matched to a gene: 9. Germline V gene sequence: CDR1 GTSNPN, CDR2 SVGIG (reference sequence). This CDR3 is CAWSVLIRGDETQYF. In DNA, the CDR3 is TGTGCCTGGAGTGTACTCATTCGGGGGGACGAGACCCAGTACTTC.

As to this clonotype: Being one base from a much bigger clone, this may be a read error. The conserved final phenylalanine or tryptophan is absent from the CDR3, which likely points to a read error. The V and J genes are TRBV20-1 and TRBJ2-7; 8 nucleotides agree with TRBD1. V shed 3 bases and J 5 bases; nucleotides not matched to a gene: 6. Per the germline V gene, CDR1 is DFQATT and CDR2 is SNEGSKA (reference sequence). The CDR3 extends over 13 amino acids. CDR3 residues: CSASGTGPDEQYS. CDR3 nucleotides: TGCAGTGCTAGCGGGACAGGACCGGACGAGCAGTACTCC.

This clonotype has a count of ten or more. This rearrangement joins TRBV6-5 to TRBJ2-3, with TRBD2 identical over 7 bases. Germline V lookup: CDR1 MNHEY, CDR2 SVGAGI. This CDR3 region has 15 residues. The junction had 6 bases not matched to a gene; V was cut back by 2 bases and J by 4 bases. CDR3 nucleotide sequence: TGTGCCAGCAGTTACGCGGGAGTAGGCCCAGATACGCAGTATTTT. Protein sequence: CASSYAGVGPDTQYF.

This clonotype was found a few times. J is TRBJ2-2 and V is TRBV12-3 or TRBV12-4; D is unresolved. This CDR3 is 13 amino acids long. V lost 3 bases and J lost 3, with 5 bases in between. This chain's CDR3 is CASSFGYTGELFF. The CDR3 coding sequence is TGTGCCAGCAGTTTCGGATACACCGGGGAGCTGTTTTTT.

This clonotype was detected ten times or more. V gene TRBV20-1 combines with J gene TRBJ1-5; perhaps TRBD1 as D (6 bases). CDR1 is DFQATT, CDR2 SNEGSKA, per germline (reference sequence). The CDR3 extends over 19 amino acids. The germline V and J ends were trimmed by 0 bases and 4 bases, with 25 bases remaining between them. The CDR3 sequence: CSARDSWGAGVGVNQPQHF. The CDR3, as DNA: TGCAGTGCTAGAGATTCGTGGGGGGCCGGTGTGGGGGTAAATCAGCCCCAGCATTTT.

This clonotype was seen a handful of times. The chain has TRBV10-3 and TRBJ1-1; D unresolved. Trimming removed 3 bases from V and 2 bases from J, with 7 bases in between. The germline CDR1 and CDR2 sequences are ENHRY and SYGVKD. CDR3 size: 13 residues. The CDR3 bases are TGTGCCATCAGTGATATCAGAAACACTGAAGCTTTCTTT. It specifies CAISDIRNTEAFF.

The chain joins TRBV20-1 to TRBJ2-7; tentative D call: TRBD1 (5 bases). V was shortened by 3 bases and J by 3 bases, with 12 bases between the two germline ends. This CDR3 is built from 13 residues. Germline V gene lookup returns CDR1 DFQATT and CDR2 SNEGSKA (reference sequence). CDR3 residues: CSARGQKDYEQYF. The CDR3 bases are TGCAGTGCTAGGGGGCAGAAAGACTACGAGCAGTACTTC.

This clonotype was seen repeatedly, ten times or more. CDR3 residues: CAISESERSTDTQYF. In DNA, the CDR3 is TGTGCCATCAGTGAGTCAGAGAGAAGCACAGATACGCAGTATTTT. The gene calls are TRBV10-3 and TRBJ2-3; D remains unclear. V shed 0 bases and J shed 0 bases, with 7 bases lying between them. This CDR3 is built from 15 residues. In germline, CDR1 is ENHRY, CDR2 SYGVKD.

This clonotype was seen ten or more times. V gene TRBV10-3 combines with J gene TRBJ2-1, with 8 bases aligning to TRBD1. The CDR3 runs 16 residues. Germline CDR1 reads ENHRY; CDR2 reads SYGVKD. After removal of 3 bases from V and 12 bases from J, the junction contained 16 bases not matched to a gene. The CDR3 region is CAISEMTGDEKRWQFF. CDR3 DNA sequence: TGTGCCATCAGTGAAATGACAGGGGACGAAAAACGTTGGCAGTTCTTC.

The chain is built from TRBV7-9 and TRBJ1-1; D is perhaps TRBD1 (6 bases). Germline V lookup: CDR1 SEHNR, CDR2 FQNEAQ (reference sequence). CDR3 length: 14 residues. The V end was cut by 3 bases, the J end by 4 bases, with 12 bases between. The CDR3 nucleotides are TGTGCCAGCAGCTTGATGGGGGCGGCCACTGAAGCTTTCTTT. It codes for CASSLMGAATEAFF.